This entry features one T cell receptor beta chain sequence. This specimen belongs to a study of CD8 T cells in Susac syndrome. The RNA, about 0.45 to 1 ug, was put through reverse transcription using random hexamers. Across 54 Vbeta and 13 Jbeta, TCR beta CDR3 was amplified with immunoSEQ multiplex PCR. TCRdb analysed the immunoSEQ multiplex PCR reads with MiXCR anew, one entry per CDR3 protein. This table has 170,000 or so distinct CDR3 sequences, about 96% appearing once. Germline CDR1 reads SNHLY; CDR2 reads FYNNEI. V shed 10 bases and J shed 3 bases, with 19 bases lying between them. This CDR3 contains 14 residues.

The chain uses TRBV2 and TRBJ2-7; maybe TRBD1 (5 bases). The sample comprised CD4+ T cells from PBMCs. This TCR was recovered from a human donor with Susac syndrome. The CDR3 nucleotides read TGTGCCACCCAACCTACGAGACAGAGCTACGAGCAGTACTTC. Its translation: CATQPTRQSYEQYF.